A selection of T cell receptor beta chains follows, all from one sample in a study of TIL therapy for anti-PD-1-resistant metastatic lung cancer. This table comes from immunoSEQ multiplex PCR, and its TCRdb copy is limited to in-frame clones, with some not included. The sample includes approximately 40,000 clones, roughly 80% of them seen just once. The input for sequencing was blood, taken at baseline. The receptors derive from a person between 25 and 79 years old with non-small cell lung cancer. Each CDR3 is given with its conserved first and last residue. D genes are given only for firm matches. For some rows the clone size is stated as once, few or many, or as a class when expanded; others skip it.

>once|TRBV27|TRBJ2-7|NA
CASSFGGNGYEQYF
TGTGCCAGCAGTTTTGGGGGCAACGGGTACGAGCAGTACTTC
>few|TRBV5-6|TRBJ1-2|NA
CASSLVQGNGYTF
TGTGCCAGCAGCTTGGTCCAGGGGAACGGCTACACCTTC
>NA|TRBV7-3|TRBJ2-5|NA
CASSPSGGARETQYF
TGTGCCAGCAGCCCCTCGGGGGGCGCCCGGGAGACCCAGTACTTC
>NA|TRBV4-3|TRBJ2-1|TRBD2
CASSQVAGGYNEQFF
TGCGCCAGCAGCCAAGTAGCGGGAGGGTACAATGAGCAGTTCTTC
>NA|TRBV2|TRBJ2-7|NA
CASKTPGVSYEQYF
TGTGCCAGCAAGACCCCCGGGGTCTCCTACGAGCAGTACTTC
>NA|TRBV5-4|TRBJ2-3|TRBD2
CASSSYRTSGGLKADTQYF
TGTGCCAGCAGCTCTTACCGGACTAGCGGGGGCCTAAAGGCAGATACGCAGTATTTT
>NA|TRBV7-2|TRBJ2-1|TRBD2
CASRLTSGPYNEQFF
TGTGCCAGCAGATTGACTAGCGGGCCTTACAATGAGCAGTTCTTC
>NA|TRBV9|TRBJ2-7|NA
CASSVVGGYEQYF
TGTGCCAGCAGCGTAGTGGGGGGCTACGAGCAGTACTTC
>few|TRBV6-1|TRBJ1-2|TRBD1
CASMTGGYGYTF
TGTGCCAGCATGACAGGGGGCTATGGCTACACCTTC
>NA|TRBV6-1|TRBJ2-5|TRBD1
CASATGWETQYF
TGTGCCAGCGCGACAGGGTGGGAGACCCAGTACTTC
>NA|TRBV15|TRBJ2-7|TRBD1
CATSRAGTGSYEQYF
TGTGCCACCAGCAGAGCCGGGACAGGGAGCTACGAGCAGTACTTC
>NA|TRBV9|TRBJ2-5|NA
CASSVGGLETQYF
TGTGCCAGCAGCGTTGGGGGACTTGAGACCCAGTACTTC
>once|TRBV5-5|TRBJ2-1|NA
CASSLAGKPNEQFF
TGTGCCAGCAGCTTGGCGGGAAAGCCCAATGAGCAGTTCTTC
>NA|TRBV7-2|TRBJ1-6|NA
CASSLYTSPLHF
TGTGCCAGCAGCCTCTACACCTCACCCCTCCACTTT
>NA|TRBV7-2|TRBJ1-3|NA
CASSSRIIQQSSGNTIYF
TGTGCCAGCAGCTCTCGGATAATACAGCAGAGCTCTGGAAACACCATATATTTT
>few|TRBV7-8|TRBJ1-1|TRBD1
CASSPRIMTGYTEAFF
TGTGCCAGCAGCCCCCGAATAATGACAGGGTACACTGAAGCTTTCTTT
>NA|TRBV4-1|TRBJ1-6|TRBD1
CASSQDRQGASWTLNSPLHF
TGCGCCAGCAGCCAAGATCGTCAGGGGGCGAGTTGGACTTTAAATTCACCCCTCCACTTT
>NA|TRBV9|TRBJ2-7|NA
CASSVDAGAYEQYF
TGTGCCAGCAGCGTAGATGCAGGGGCCTACGAGCAGTACTTC
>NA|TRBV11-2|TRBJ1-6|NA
CASSLGSGANSPLHF
TGTGCCAGCAGCTTAGGGTCAGGGGCGAATTCACCCCTCCACTTT
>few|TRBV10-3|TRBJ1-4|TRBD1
CAISESHRGTNEKLFF
TGTGCCATCAGTGAGTCCCACAGGGGAACTAATGAAAAACTGTTTTTT
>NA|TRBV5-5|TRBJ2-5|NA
CASSLGGRVMETQYF
TGTGCCAGCAGCTTGGGAGGGCGGGTAATGGAGACCCAGTACTTC
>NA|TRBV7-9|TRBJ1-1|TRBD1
CASRWGQLNTEAFF
TGTGCCAGCAGATGGGGACAGCTGAACACTGAAGCTTTCTTT
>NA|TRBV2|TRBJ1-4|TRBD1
CASSEALPGQNEKLFF
TGTGCCAGCAGTGAAGCGCTTCCGGGACAGAATGAAAAACTGTTTTTT
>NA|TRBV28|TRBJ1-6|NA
CASSLFAPPLHF
TGTGCCAGCAGTTTATTCGCCCCACCCCTCCACTTT
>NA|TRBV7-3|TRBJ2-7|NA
CASSLTGRGIHEQYF
TGTGCCAGCAGCTTAACAGGACGAGGGATCCACGAGCAGTACTTC
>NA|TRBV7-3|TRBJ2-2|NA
CASSLPGVNTGELFF
TGTGCCAGCAGCTTACCGGGGGTGAACACCGGGGAGCTGTTTTTT
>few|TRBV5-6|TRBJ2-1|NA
CASGTGLSNEQFF
TGTGCCAGTGGCACAGGGTTATCCAATGAGCAGTTCTTC
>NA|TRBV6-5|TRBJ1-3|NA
CASSGRAVRNTIYF
TGTGCCAGCAGTGGAAGGGCCGTCCGAAACACCATATATTTT
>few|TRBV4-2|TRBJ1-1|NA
CASSQVSGRGSAFF
TGTGCCAGCAGCCAAGTATCCGGAAGGGGCTCAGCTTTCTTT
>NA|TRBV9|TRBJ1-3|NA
CASSVGLVSGTSGNTIYF
TGTGCCAGCAGCGTAGGCTTAGTCTCCGGGACCTCTGGAAACACCATATATTTT
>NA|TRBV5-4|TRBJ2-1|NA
CASSFLRGGDNEQFF
TGTGCCAGCAGCTTTCTCAGGGGCGGGGACAATGAGCAGTTCTTC
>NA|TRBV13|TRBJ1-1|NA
CASSWVFRDTEAFF
TGTGCCAGCAGCTGGGTCTTTCGCGACACTGAAGCTTTCTTT
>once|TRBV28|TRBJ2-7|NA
CASSLVTPGAYEQYF
TGTGCCAGCAGTTTGGTTACACCGGGGGCTTACGAGCAGTACTTC
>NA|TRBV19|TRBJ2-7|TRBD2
CASSMIPGTSGKSYEQYF
TGTGCCAGTAGTATGATCCCCGGGACTAGCGGGAAATCCTACGAGCAGTACTTC
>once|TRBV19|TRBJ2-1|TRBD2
CASGRTSGAYNEQFF
TGTGCCAGTGGCAGGACTAGCGGAGCATACAATGAGCAGTTCTTC
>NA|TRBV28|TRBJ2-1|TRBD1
CASSRTGAGNEQFF
TGTGCCAGCAGTAGGACAGGCGCAGGCAATGAGCAGTTCTTC
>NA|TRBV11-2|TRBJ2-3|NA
CASSRRRGRDTQYF
TGTGCCAGCAGCCGGCGCCGAGGCCGAGATACGCAGTATTTT
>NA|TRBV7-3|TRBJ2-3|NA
CASSRNRGTDTQYF
TGTGCCAGCAGCCGTAACCGCGGCACAGATACGCAGTATTTT
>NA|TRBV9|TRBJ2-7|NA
CASSPGYEQYF
TGTGCCAGCAGCCCAGGCTACGAGCAGTACTTC
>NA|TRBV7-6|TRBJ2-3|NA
CASSLMSSGRGDTQYF
TGTGCCAGCAGCTTAATGTCGTCGGGCCGCGGAGATACGCAGTATTTT
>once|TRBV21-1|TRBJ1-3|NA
CASSKNPEQGSPSLSGNTIYF
TGTGCCAGCAGCAAAAACCCCGAGCAGGGATCTCCATCTCTCTCTGGAAACACCATATATTTT